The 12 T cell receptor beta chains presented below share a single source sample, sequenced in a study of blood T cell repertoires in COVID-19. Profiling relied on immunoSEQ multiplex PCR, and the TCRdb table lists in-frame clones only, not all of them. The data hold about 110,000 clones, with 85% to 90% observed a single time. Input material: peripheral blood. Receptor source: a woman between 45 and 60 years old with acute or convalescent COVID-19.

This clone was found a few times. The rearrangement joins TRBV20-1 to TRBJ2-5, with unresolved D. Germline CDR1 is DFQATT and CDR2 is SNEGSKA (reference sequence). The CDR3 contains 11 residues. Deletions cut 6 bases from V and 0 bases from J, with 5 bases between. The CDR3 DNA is TGCAGTGCCGCGGACCAAGAGACCCAGTACTTC. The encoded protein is CSAADQETQYF.

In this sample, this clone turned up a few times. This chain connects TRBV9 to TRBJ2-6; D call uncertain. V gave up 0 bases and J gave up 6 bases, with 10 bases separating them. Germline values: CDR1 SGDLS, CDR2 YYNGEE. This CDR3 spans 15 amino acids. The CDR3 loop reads CASSVAPSQANVLTF. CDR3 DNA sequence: TGTGCCAGCAGCGTAGCCCCGAGTCAGGCCAACGTCCTGACTTTC.

Written as DNA, the CDR3 is TGCAGCGTTGAAACCAAAGGGGCCCAGTACTTC. This gives the protein CSVETKGAQYF. The chain employs TRBV29-1 and TRBJ2-5; TRBD1 might be the D (5 bases). Trimming removed 2 bases from V and 9 bases from J, with 10 bases in between. This CDR3 comprises 11 residues. Germline CDR1 reads SQVTM; CDR2 reads ANQGSEA. Supplemented by reference TRBV29-1 and TRBJ2-5, the full variable domain reads SAVISQKPSRDICQRGTSLTIQCQVDSQVTMMFWYRQQPGQSLTLIATANQGSEATYESGFVIDKFPISRPNLTFSTLTVSNMSPEDSSIYLCSVETKGAQYFGPGTRLLVL.

The CDR3 loop reads CSVRASKETQYF. CDR3 coding DNA: TGCAGCGTTCGGGCTAGCAAAGAGACCCAGTACTTC. This chain links TRBV29-1 with TRBJ2-5; perhaps TRBD2 as D (5 bases). The ends were cut back, 5 bases at V and 3 bases at J, with 10 bases in the middle. Germline CDR1 SQVTM, CDR2 ANQGSEA. CDR3 size: 12 residues.

CDR3 nucleotides: TGTGCCAGCTCACGACAGGGGGATACTGAAGCTTTCTTT. Its translation is CASSRQGDTEAFF. The chain uses TRBV18 and TRBJ1-1; 9 bases agree with TRBD1. V shed 4 bases, J shed 5 bases, and the junction held 2 bases outside the gene matches. CDR3 length: 13 residues. In germline, CDR1 is KGHSH, CDR2 LQKENI.

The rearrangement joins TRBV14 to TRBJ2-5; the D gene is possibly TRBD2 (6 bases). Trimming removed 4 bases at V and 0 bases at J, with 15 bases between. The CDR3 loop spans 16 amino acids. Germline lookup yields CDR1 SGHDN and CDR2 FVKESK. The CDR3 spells CASSRGGSGNQETQYF. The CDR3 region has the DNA TGTGCCAGCAGCCGCGGAGGTAGCGGTAACCAAGAGACCCAGTACTTC.

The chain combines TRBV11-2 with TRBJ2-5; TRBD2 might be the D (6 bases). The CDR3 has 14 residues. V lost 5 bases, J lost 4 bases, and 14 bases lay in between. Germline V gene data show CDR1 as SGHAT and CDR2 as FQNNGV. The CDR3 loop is CASSQGLGGETQYF. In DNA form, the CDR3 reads TGTGCCAGCAGCCAGGGACTGGGGGGAGAGACCCAGTACTTC.

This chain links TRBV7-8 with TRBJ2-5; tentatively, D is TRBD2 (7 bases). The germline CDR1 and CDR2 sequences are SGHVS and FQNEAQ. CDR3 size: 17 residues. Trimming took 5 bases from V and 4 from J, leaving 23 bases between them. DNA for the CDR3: TGTGCCAGCAGCGGGGGCCGGACTAGGGGGTTGTCAGAGACCCAGTACTTC. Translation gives CASSGGRTRGLSETQYF.

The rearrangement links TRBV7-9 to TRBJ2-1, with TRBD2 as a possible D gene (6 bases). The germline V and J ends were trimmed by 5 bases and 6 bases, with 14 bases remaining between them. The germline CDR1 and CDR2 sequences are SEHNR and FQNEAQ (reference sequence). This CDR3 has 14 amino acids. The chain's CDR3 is CASSLRDFPNEQFF. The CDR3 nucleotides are TGTGCCAGCAGCCTGCGGGACTTCCCCAATGAGCAGTTCTTC. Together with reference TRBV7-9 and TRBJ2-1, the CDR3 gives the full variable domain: DTGVSQNPRHKITKRGQNVTFRCDPISEHNRLYWYRQTLGQGPEFLTYFQNEAQLEKSRLLSDRFSAERPKGSFSTLEIQRTEQGDSAMYLCASSLRDFPNEQFFGPGTRLTVL.

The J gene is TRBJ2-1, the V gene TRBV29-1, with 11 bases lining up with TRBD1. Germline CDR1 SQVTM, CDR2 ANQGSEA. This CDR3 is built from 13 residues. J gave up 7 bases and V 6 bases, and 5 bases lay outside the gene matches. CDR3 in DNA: TGCAGCGTCCGGGACAGGGGGAGGAATGAGCAGTTCTTC. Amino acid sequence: CSVRDRGRNEQFF.

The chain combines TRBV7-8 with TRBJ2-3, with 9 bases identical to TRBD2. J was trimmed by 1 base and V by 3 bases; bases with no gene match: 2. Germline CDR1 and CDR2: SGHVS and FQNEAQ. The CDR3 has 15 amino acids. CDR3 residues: CASSLRLAGTDTQYF. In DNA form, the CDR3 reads TGTGCCAGCAGCTTGCGACTAGCGGGCACAGATACGCAGTATTTT. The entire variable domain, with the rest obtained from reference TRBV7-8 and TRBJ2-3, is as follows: GAGVSQSPRYKVAKRGQDVALRCDPISGHVSLFWYQQALGQGPEFLTYFQNEAQLDKSGLPSDRFFAERPEGSVSTLKIQRTQQEDSAVYLCASSLRLAGTDTQYFGPGTRLTVL.

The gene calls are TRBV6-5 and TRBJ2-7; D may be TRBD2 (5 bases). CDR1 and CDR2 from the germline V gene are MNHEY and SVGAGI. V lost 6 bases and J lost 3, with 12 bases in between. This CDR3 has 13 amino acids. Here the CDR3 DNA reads TGTGCCAGCAGCCTTGGGAGAGGCTACGAGCAGTACTTC. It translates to CASSLGRGYEQYF.